This T cell receptor (beta chain) derives from a study of T cell responses to AZD1222 COVID-19 vaccine. Germline values: CDR1 MNHNS, CDR2 SASEGT. The CDR3 has 15 amino acids. V was clipped by 4 bases and J by 1 base; unmatched bases: 4. Produced via immunoSEQ multiplex PCR; TCRdb's table is partial and in-frame only. The table lists some 150,000 clones, approximately 90% of them singletons. The sample in question was peripheral blood, obtained 28 days after the second AZD1222 dose. The chain recombines TRBV6-1 with TRBJ1-3; 7 bases are a match to TRBD1. The receptor was isolated from an adult who received the AZD1222 COVID-19 vaccine. The CDR3 DNA reads TGTGCCAGCAGTGTAGCGACAGGGTCTGGAAACACCATATATTTT. Translated: CASSVATGSGNTIYF.